This T cell receptor (beta chain) was recorded in a study of shared clonotypes between healthy human individuals. Positive CCR7 selection of CD45RO-negative cells yielded the naive CD8 cells, and terminally differentiated effector memory CD45RA+ cells were excluded. CDR1 is SEHNR and CDR2 is FQNEAQ in the germline V gene (reference sequence). Unmatched junction bases numbered 11, after V lost 4 bases and J lost 5 bases. CDR3 size: 15 residues. In regard to this clone: The antigen remains unidentified.

The study, taken as a whole, reports: Clonotypes shared by all four donors outscored non-shared clonotypes in generation probability. Only a few donors were included, so the genetic and exposure-history diversity represented was limited. Naive subsets generally had larger estimated richness than memory subsets.

Authors' data handling: For the immunoSEQ data, sequences were junction-only without quality scores, so filtering differed. TCRdb's table, derived via immunoSEQ multiplex PCR, lists solely in-frame clones and lacks some. V, J and clone size are those of that table, while D and trimming were read from the DNA. The repertoire consists of 760,000 or so clones, with about 96% occurring once and the leading ten covering under 0.3%. The chain uses TRBV7-9 and TRBJ2-7, with 7 bases fitting TRBD2. The sample was naive CD8+ T cells sorted from blood. The TCR sequence derives from a man between 25 and 39 years old in good health. This CDR3 reads CASSSPRGRADEQYF. CDR3 bases: TGTGCCAGCAGCTCCCCAAGAGGGAGGGCCGACGAGCAGTACTTC.